Sequencing of this T cell receptor (beta chain) was carried out in a study of regulatory T cells in long-lasting Graves disease. Whole-study results and caveats: TRBV28, TRBJ1-2 and TRBJ2-5 were favored in persistent disease.

Arm-PCR of CDR3 regions and iRepertoire HTBI primers were the basis on which TCR beta libraries were built. MiXCR, applied by TCRdb to the multiplex PCR reads, yields one record per CDR3 protein. Of 420,000 or so distinct CDR3 sequences in the sample, about a sixth are singletons; the top ten hold 20% to 25%. Comment on this clonotype: Its antigen is not known. Because it lacks the conserved phenylalanine or tryptophan at the end, this CDR3 is likely a read error.

The CDR3 spans 13 residues. Looked up from germline, CDR1 is SNHLY and CDR2 is FYNNEI. V dropped 6 bases and J dropped 1 base, with 9 bases sitting between them. Noted time point: newly diagnosed GD, antithyroid drugs for less than 3 months. RNA isolated from PBMCs was used to make the TCR library. In addition, the sample was reused for a study of T cells in Graves' hyperthyroidism and ophthalmopathy.

This sequence joins TRBV2 and TRBJ2-5; tentatively, D is TRBD1 (5 bases). The source material was peripheral blood mononuclear cells (PBMCs), sampled at new diagnosis, from a patient treated with antithyroid drugs. The receptor's source is a woman aged 18-30 years with Graves disease. CDR3 nucleotide sequence: TGTGCCAGCAGAGCCGACAGCCAAGAGACCCAGTACCTC. Translation gives CASRADSQETQYL.